This T cell receptor (beta chain) was retrieved from a study of T-cell reconstitution after alpha-beta-depleted transplantation in children. Germline-derived CDR1 and CDR2 are SGHDN and FVKESK. The CDR3 extends over 12 amino acids. V shed 1 base, J shed 11 bases, and the junction held 3 bases outside the gene matches. This sample's TCRbeta library carried unique molecular identifier barcodes. One entry per CDR3 protein, called by TCRdb with MiXCR from the PCR reads. The sample has about 200,000 distinct CDR3 sequences; around 8.4% are singletons. This clonotype was seen a handful of times. Antigen specificity is unknown. Findings and limits, study-wide: Elevated TCRbeta diversity at day 60 was traced, in some patients, to surviving recipient T cells and thymic progenitors. By one year post-transplant, T-cell counts and diversity largely arose from T cells that were newly produced.

This sequence joins TRBV14 and TRBJ2-3, with 7 positions matching TRBD2. The sample here was PBMCs, mostly from graft donor cells, taken 360 days after TCRalphabeta/CD19-depleted stem cell transplant. The TCR was taken from a male patient between 2 and 15 years old who had a stem cell transplant for acute myeloid leukemia, so the T cells may come from the graft donor. CDR3 protein: CASSQGGEGQYF. Here the CDR3 DNA reads TGTGCCAGCAGCCAAGGCGGGGAGGGGCAGTATTTT.